This entry is about one T cell receptor beta chain. As the sequencing template, cDNA was produced by extracting RNA and reverse transcribing it. Produced via immunoSEQ multiplex PCR; TCRdb's table is partial and in-frame only. The top ten clones hold 17% of a sample with 70,000 or so clones, roughly 57% of them seen once. This specimen comes from a study of CD8+ T cells in alopecia areata. Study-level background: A regimen of oral tofacitinib, 5 to 10 mg twice daily, was given to treated patients. Tofacitinib continued for 6 to 18 months and was then withheld for 6 months.

Separation by sorting yielded CD4+ and CD8+ T cells from PBMCs. Trimming took 7 bases from V and 3 from J, leaving 24 bases between them. Germline loops: CDR1 SEHNR, CDR2 FQNEAQ (reference sequence). The CDR3 spans 17 residues. The chain joins TRBV7-9 to TRBJ2-5; perhaps TRBD2 as D (5 bases). The sample here was CD8+ T cells sorted from blood, taken at week 0. The source is a human donor with alopecia areata. The CDR3 nucleotides read TGTGCCAGCACGCAAACTGGGCTGGGAGCCGTTGAAGAGACCCAGTACTTC. Protein sequence: CASTQTGLGAVEETQYF.